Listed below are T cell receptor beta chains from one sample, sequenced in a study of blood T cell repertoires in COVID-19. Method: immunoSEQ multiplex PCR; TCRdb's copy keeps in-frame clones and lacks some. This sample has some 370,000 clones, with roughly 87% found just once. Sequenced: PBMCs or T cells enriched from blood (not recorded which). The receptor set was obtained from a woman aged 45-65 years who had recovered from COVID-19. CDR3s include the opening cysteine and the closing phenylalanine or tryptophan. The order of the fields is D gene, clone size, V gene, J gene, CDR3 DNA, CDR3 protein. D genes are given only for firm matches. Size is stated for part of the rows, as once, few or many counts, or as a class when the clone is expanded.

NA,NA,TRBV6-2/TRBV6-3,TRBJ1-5,TGTGCCAGCAGTTACCCAGGAGGACAGATCAGCAATCAGCCCCAGCATTTT,CASSYPGGQISNQPQHF
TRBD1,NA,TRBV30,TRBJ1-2,TGTGCCTGGAGTGTAGCGAGGACAGGTCTTTATAACTATGGCTACACCTTC,CAWSVARTGLYNYGYTF
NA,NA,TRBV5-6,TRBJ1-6,TGTGCCAGCAGCTCGTTAGGGGGATCCTATAATTCACCCCTCCACTTT,CASSSLGGSYNSPLHF
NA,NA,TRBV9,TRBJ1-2,TGTGCCAGCAGCGTAGGCGGGGGCCAGCTCCAAGGCTATGGCTACACCTTC,CASSVGGGQLQGYGYTF
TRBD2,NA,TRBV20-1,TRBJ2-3,TGCAGTGCTAGTTCGACAGCGGGGGGGCGGTTTTCAGATACGCAGTATTTT,CSASSTAGGRFSDTQYF
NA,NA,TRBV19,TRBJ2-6,TGTGCCAGTAGTAGCGACAGCTCTGGGGCCAACGTCCTGACTTTC,CASSSDSSGANVLTF
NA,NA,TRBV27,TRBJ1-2,TGTGCCAGCAGTTTATCGGCAGGGCGCTATGGCTACACCTTC,CASSLSAGRYGYTF
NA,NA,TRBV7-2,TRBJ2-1,TGTGCCAGCAGCTTAGCGGGGGGTACTTACAATGAGCAGTTCTTC,CASSLAGGTYNEQFF
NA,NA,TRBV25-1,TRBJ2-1,TGTGCCAGCAGCCGGGGATACGAGCAGTTCTTC,CASSRGYEQFF
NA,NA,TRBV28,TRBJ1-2,TGTGCCAGCACCACCCAGGCCAGCGGCCCCTATGGCTACACCTTC,CASTTQASGPYGYTF
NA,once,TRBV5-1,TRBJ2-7,TGCGCCAGCAGCCTGGACGGGACCTACGAGCAGTACTTC,CASSLDGTYEQYF
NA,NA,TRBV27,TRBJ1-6,TGTGCCAGCAGTTTATCCGGGACACTATCCTCACCCCTCCACTTT,CASSLSGTLSSPLHF
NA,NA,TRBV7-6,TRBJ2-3,TGTGCCAGCAGCTTCGGAGGAGAGGCAGATACGCAGTATTTT,CASSFGGEADTQYF
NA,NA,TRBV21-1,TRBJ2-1,TGTGCCAGCAGCAAAGCGGGAGGGGGACAGGGTGTAATTAGATCCTACAATGAGCAGTTCTTC,CASSKAGGGQGVIRSYNEQFF
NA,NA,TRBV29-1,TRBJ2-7,TGCAGCGTTGAAGGGTCTGGGCCAGGAGGGACCTACGAGCAGTACTTC,CSVEGSGPGGTYEQYF
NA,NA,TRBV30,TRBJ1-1,TGTGCCTGGAGTGTACGCAGTGAAGCTTTCTTT,CAWSVRSEAFF
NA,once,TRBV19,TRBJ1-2,TGTGCCAGTACCCCGGGGGGCCTCGAAAACTATGGCTACACCTTC,CASTPGGLENYGYTF
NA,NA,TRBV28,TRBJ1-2,TGTGCCAGCAGTTCCCAACGGCGTTATAGCGGCTACACCTTC,CASSSQRRYSGYTF
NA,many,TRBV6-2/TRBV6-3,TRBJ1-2,TGTGCCAGCAGTTCAGCGGGGGCATCAACTCATGGCTACACCTTC,CASSSAGASTHGYTF
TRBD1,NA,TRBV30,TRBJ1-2,TGTGCCTGCAAGACAGGGGGCGAATGGACCTATGGCTACACCTTC,CACKTGGEWTYGYTF
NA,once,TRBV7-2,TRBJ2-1,TGTGCCAGCAGCTTAGCGGGAGTGGGTGAGCAGTTCTTC,CASSLAGVGEQFF
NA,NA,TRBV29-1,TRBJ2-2,TGCAGCGTTCGGACAGCTAACACCGGGGAGCTGTTTTTT,CSVRTANTGELFF
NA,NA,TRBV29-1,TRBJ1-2,TGCAGCGTTGGCGGATTCAGGACTCAGAGCGGCTACACCTTC,CSVGGFRTQSGYTF
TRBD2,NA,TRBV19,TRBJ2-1,TGTGCCAGTAGTGTCACTAGCGGGAGACTGGGTGAGCAGTTCTTC,CASSVTSGRLGEQFF
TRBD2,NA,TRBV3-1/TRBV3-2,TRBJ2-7,TGTGCCAGCAGCCAGACTAGCAGCTCTAACTTCTACGAGCAGTACTTC,CASSQTSSSNFYEQYF
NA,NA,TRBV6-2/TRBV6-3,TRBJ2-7,TGTGCCAGCAGTTACTCGGCTAGTTGGAACGAGCAGTACTTC,CASSYSASWNEQYF
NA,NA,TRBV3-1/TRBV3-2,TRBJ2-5,TGTGCCAGCAGCCAATCTGCACTAGCACTGGAGACCCAGTACTTC,CASSQSALALETQYF
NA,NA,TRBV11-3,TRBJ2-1,TGTGCCAGCAGCTTACATTCTGGGACATCCGAGCAGTTCTTC,CASSLHSGTSEQFF
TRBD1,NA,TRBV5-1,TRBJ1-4,TGCGCCAGCAGCTTGGCGACAGGGGGCGCGGGTGAAAAACTGTTTTTT,CASSLATGGAGEKLFF
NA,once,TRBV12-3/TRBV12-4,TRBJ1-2,TGTGCCAGCAGTTTGTGGCAGGGACACTACACCTTC,CASSLWQGHYTF
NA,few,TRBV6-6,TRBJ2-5,TGTGCCAGCAGCCCCAATGTTAGTGGAGCCGGCAAGAAAAGGTACGGAGAGACCCAGTACTTC,CASSPNVSGAGKKRYGETQYF
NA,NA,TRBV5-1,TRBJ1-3,TGCGCCAGCAGCTTGACTACCGGGACATCAGCTGGAAACACCATATATTTT,CASSLTTGTSAGNTIYF
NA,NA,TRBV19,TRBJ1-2,TGTGCCAGTAGTAGTTTTTCGGCGGTACACTATGGCTACACCTTC,CASSSFSAVHYGYTF
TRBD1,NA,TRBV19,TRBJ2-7,TGTGCCAGTAGTGGACAGGGGACGGGGGAGCAGTACTTC,CASSGQGTGEQYF
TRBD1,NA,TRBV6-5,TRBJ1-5,TGTGCCAGCATTTCAGGGGGCGAGGGGCCCCAGCATTTT,CASISGGEGPQHF
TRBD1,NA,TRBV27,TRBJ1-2,TGTGCCAGCAGTACAGGGGTGGGTGGCTACACCTTC,CASSTGVGGYTF
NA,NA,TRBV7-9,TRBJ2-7,TGTGCCAGCAGCTTAGAGGCGGCGTACGAGCAGTACTTC,CASSLEAAYEQYF
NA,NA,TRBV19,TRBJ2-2,TGTGCCAGTAGTATCGTGACAGCCGGGGAGCTGTTTTTT,CASSIVTAGELFF
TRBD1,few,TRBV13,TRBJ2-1,TGTGCCAGCAGCTCGTTCCCCAGGGACCCAGAAACAGGGGGTTCCTACAATGAGCAGTTCTTC,CASSSFPRDPETGGSYNEQFF
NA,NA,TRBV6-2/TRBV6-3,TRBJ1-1,TGTGCCAGCAGTTACTCGGTTGGCAACACTGAAGCTTTCTTT,CASSYSVGNTEAFF
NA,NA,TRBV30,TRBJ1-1,TGTGCCTGGAGTGTTTACGGGGTGGGGACTGAAGCTTTCTTT,CAWSVYGVGTEAFF
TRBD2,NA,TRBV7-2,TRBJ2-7,TGTGCCAGCAGCTTAGGACTAGCGTCCTTTAGCTACGAGCAGTACTTC,CASSLGLASFSYEQYF
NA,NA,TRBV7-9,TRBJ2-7,TGTGCCAGCAGCCCAGGCTCCTACGAGCAGTACTTC,CASSPGSYEQYF
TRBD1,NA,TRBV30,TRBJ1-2,TGTGCCTGGATTGACAGGGGGTATGGCTACACCTTC,CAWIDRGYGYTF
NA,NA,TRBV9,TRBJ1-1,TGTGCCAGCAGCGCTCCTCTACAGGGAGGGGACACTGAAGCTTTCTTT,CASSAPLQGGDTEAFF
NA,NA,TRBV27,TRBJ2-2,TGTGCCAGCAGTTTACTCCCTCAGGTTAGCGGGGAGCTGTTTTTT,CASSLLPQVSGELFF
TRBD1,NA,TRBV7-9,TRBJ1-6,TGTGCCAGCAGCTTAGAAGGCAGGGGACAGTCACCCCTCCACTTT,CASSLEGRGQSPLHF
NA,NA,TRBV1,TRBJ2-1,TGCACCAGCAGCCAGGACACAGCGGGGACCTACAATGAGCAGTTCTTC,CTSSQDTAGTYNEQFF
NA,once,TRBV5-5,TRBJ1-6,TGTGCCAGCAGGCAGGGACACACTAATTCACCCCTCCACTTT,CASRQGHTNSPLHF
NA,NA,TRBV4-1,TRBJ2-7,TGCGCCAGCAGCCAAGATCCTGTCGGGAGCTCCTACGAGCAGTACTTC,CASSQDPVGSSYEQYF
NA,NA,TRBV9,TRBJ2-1,TGTGCCAGCAGCCCGAGGTGGAATGAGCAGTTCTTC,CASSPRWNEQFF
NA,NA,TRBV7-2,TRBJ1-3,TGTGCCAGCAGCAAACCAACAGGGGGAAACACCATATATTTT,CASSKPTGGNTIYF
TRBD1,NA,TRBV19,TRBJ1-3,TGTGCCAGTAGTGCAACAGGGGCTCTCTCTGGAAACACCATATATTTT,CASSATGALSGNTIYF
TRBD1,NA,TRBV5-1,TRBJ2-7,TGCGCCAGCAGCTTGGGACAGGGAAACTACGAGCAGTACTTC,CASSLGQGNYEQYF
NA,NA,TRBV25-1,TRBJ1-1,TGTGCCAGCAGTCCCCCTTTGGGCAAAACGTCTGAAGCTTTCTTT,CASSPPLGKTSEAFF
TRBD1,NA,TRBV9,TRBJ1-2,TGTGCCAGCACCACACAGGGGAACTATGGCTACACCTTC,CASTTQGNYGYTF
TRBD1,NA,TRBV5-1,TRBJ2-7,TGCGCCAGCAAACAGGGGACAGCCTACGAGCAGTACTTC,CASKQGTAYEQYF
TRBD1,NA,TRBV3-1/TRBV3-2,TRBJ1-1,TGTGCCAGCAGCCAAGGAACAGGGGGGAACACTGAAGCTTTCTTT,CASSQGTGGNTEAFF
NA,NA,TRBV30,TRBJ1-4,TGTGCCTGGAGCCGGGGAGTAAATGAAAAACTGTTTTTT,CAWSRGVNEKLFF
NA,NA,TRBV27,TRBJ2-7,TGTGCCAGCAGTTGGAAGGGGATGGCCTACGAAGAGCAGTACTTC,CASSWKGMAYEEQYF